One and the same sample provided the 8 T cell receptor beta chains below, sequenced in a study of blood T cell repertoires in COVID-19. Measured with immunoSEQ multiplex PCR; TCRdb has only the in-frame clones, and not every one. The sample includes 200,000 to 250,000 clones, 89% of them seen just once. Sequencing used peripheral blood. All receptors come from a woman in her 40s with acute or convalescent COVID-19.

The gene calls are TRBV5-1 and TRBJ1-3, with no clear D. This CDR3 comprises 15 residues. V was trimmed by 5 bases and J by 2 bases, leaving 14 bases between them. Germline V gene data show CDR1 as SGHRS and CDR2 as YFSETQ. CDR3 nucleotide sequence: TGCGCCAGCAGGGATACGACAAACCCTGGAAACACCATATATTTT. Amino acids: CASRDTTNPGNTIYF. The complete variable domain, with remaining parts taken from reference TRBV5-1 and TRBJ1-3, reads KAGVTQTPRYLIKTRGQQVTLSCSPISGHRSVSWYQQTPGQGLQFLFEYFSETQRNKGNFPGRFSGRQFSNSRSEMNVSTLELGDSALYLCASRDTTNPGNTIYFGEGSWLTVV.

This clone came up once. This chain joins TRBV2 and TRBJ2-7; weak D call: TRBD2 (5 bases). Trimming pared 4 bases from V and 12 bases from J, leaving 22 bases between. Germline V gives CDR1 SNHLY, CDR2 FYNNEI. The CDR3 extends over 14 amino acids. As DNA, the CDR3 is TGTGCCAGCAGTGCCAGCGGCGATGCCGGACGGGGGTACGTC. Amino acids: CASSASGDAGRGYV.

The chain employs TRBV2 and TRBJ1-1; D is ambiguous. Germline assignment: CDR1 SNHLY and CDR2 FYNNEI. The CDR3 is made up of 13 amino acids. V dropped 5 bases and J dropped 1 base, with 8 bases sitting between them. The CDR3 DNA sequence: TGTGCCAGCAGTACTACCCCGAACACTGAAGCTTTCTTT. Its protein product is CASSTTPNTEAFF.

The chain has TRBV18 and TRBJ1-3; D is ambiguous. Looked up from germline, CDR1 is KGHSH and CDR2 is LQKENI. Trimming shortened V by 4 bases and J by 0 bases, and 16 bases separated the two germline ends. The CDR3 spans 17 residues. The DNA for the CDR3 is TGTGCCAGCTCACTTACCCAGATGCCGCCCTCTGGAAACACCATATATTTT. Protein product: CASSLTQMPPSGNTIYF.

V gene TRBV29-1 combines with J gene TRBJ2-1; 7 bases line up with TRBD2. The CDR3 sequence is 14 residues long. CDR1 is SQVTM, CDR2 ANQGSEA, per germline. The junction had 6 bases not matched to a gene; V was cut back by 4 bases and J by 3 bases. The CDR3 sequence: CSVAGAGYYNEQFF. CDR3 nucleotides: TGCAGCGTTGCGGGAGCGGGGTACTACAATGAGCAGTTCTTC.

This clone was seen just once. The chain carries TRBV7-2 and TRBJ1-1; TRBD1 agrees at 8 bases. The CDR3 contains 16 residues. The germline gives CDR1 SGHTA, CDR2 FQGNSA. V was clipped by 5 bases and J by 0 bases; unmatched bases: 8. The CDR3 sequence: CASSVGTGLMNTEAFF. CDR3 bases: TGTGCCAGCAGCGTAGGGACAGGTCTTATGAACACTGAAGCTTTCTTT.

The chain combines TRBV4-2 with TRBJ2-3, with TRBD2 identical over 11 bases. CDR3 size: 18 residues. The germline gives CDR1 LGHNA, CDR2 YNFKEQ. J was trimmed by 3 bases and V by 0 bases; bases with no gene match: 8. CDR3 sequence (DNA): TGTGCCAGCAGCCAAGATCTGTTTAGCGGGGGGGGAACAGATACGCAGTATTTT. This codes for CASSQDLFSGGGTDTQYF.

J is TRBJ2-5 and V is TRBV9; 10 bases fit TRBD2. With V trimmed by 3 bases and J by 0 bases, 5 bases remained unmatched. Germline V lookup: CDR1 SGDLS, CDR2 YYNGEE. The CDR3 consists of 16 residues. CDR3 nucleotides: TGTGCCAGCAGCGCGGCTAGCGGGGGCCACCAAGAGACCCAGTACTTC. This gives the protein CASSAASGGHQETQYF.